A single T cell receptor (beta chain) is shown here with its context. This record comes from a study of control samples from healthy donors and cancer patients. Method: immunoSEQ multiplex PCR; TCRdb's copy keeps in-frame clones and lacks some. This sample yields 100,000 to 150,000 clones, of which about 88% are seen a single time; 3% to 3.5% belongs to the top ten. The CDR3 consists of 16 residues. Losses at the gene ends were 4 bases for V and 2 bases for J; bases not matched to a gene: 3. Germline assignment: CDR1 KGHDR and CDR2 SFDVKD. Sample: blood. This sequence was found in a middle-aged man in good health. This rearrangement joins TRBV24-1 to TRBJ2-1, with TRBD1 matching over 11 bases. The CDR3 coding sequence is TGTGCCACCAGTGAACCGGGACAGGGGGCCTACAATGAGCAGTTCTTC. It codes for CATSEPGQGAYNEQFF.